Sequencing of this TCR beta chain was carried out in a study of blood T cell repertoires in COVID-19. Study at large: Sites in the United States, Italy and Spain provided acute and convalescent COVID-19 samples.

Original methodology: It was from reference gene primer amplification that nucleated cell counts were estimated. Method: immunoSEQ multiplex PCR; TCRdb's copy keeps in-frame clones and lacks some. V and J calls and clone size are as listed in that table; D and trimming were resolved from the DNA. The sample lists some 260,000 clones, over 75% occurring once. CDR3 length equals 15 residues. Losses at the gene ends were 4 bases for V and 6 bases for J; bases not matched to a gene: 10. Germline CDR1 and CDR2: SNHLY and FYNNEI. Source material: peripheral blood. The rearrangement uses TRBV2 and TRBJ1-2; 8 bases match TRBD1. This clonotype originated in a woman between 35 and 50 years old who had recovered from COVID-19. The CDR3: CASSVELGTGHGYTF. The DNA for the CDR3 is TGTGCCAGCAGTGTGGAGTTAGGGACAGGTCATGGCTACACCTTC. The full variable domain, its missing parts supplied by reference TRBV2 and TRBJ1-2, is EPEVTQTPSHQVTQMGQEVILRCVPISNHLYFYWYRQILGQKVEFLVSFYNNEISEKSEIFDDQFSVERPDGSNFTLKIRSTKLEDSAMYFCASSVELGTGHGYTFGSGTRLTVV.